This T cell receptor (beta chain) was retrieved from a study of T-cell reconstitution after alpha-beta-depleted transplantation in children listed by TCRdb under 2016. For the study in its entirety: Using TCR repertoire profiling, the study followed T-cell immune reconstitution in a quantitative way in children after TCRalphabeta/CD19-depleted allogeneic hematopoietic cell transplantation.

This clonotype was recorded at least ten times. Its antigen is unknown. No qualities accompany the bases; no much larger clone lies one base away. A distance of 11 bases separates the germline ends of V and J, which lose 8 bases and 4 bases respectively. CDR3 length: 13 amino acids, cysteine to phenylalanine. Only CDR3 DNA remains: 39 bases, in frame from the first base. Taken from the germline V gene, the CDR1 and CDR2 loops are WSHSY and SAAADI. The library relied on PCR. The run used an Illumina HiSeq 2500. TCR library preparation used molecular barcoding, with unique molecular identifiers applied to normalize quantification of the TCRbeta repertoire. The raw public reads went through TCRdb reprocessing: fastp at Q25, MiXCR clone calling, in-frame beta chains kept. When rows share a CDR3 protein, they turn into one entry using the most common DNA and genes. This sample is represented by hundreds of thousands of distinct CDR3 sequences; 16% of them were singletons. The ten largest clonotypes hold 0.8% to 1.1% of the sample.

The chain is made from TRBV10-2 and TRBJ2-2; too little of a D gene remains to name it. This receptor was obtained from a human donor who donated a stem cell graft to a child with acute myeloid leukemia. Sequenced here: PBMCs from the stem cell graft donor, sampled from the stem cell graft. The CDR3 protein is CASALVSTGELFF. DNA sequence: TGCGCCAGCGCGTTGGTATCCACCGGGGAGCTGTTTTTT.